This paragraph covers one T cell receptor (beta chain) sequence. This sample is drawn from a study of blood T cell repertoires in COVID-19. The overall study: Acute and convalescent COVID-19 specimens originated in the United States, Italy and Spain.

Per the study methods: How many nucleated cells were present was estimated from reference gene primer amplification. Only in-frame clones appear in the TCRdb table, and some are missing; sequencing was by immunoSEQ multiplex PCR. V, J and clone size were drawn from that table, and D and trimming were deduced from the DNA. Altogether about 200,000 clones are present, 70% to 90% being singletons, with the ten largest covering around 7.3%. The ends lost 4 bases at V and 4 bases at J; junction bases unmatched: 8. The CDR3 is 15 residues long. The germline V gene encodes CDR1 SGHRS and CDR2 YFSETQ. This receptor was obtained from a woman between 45 and 60 years old with active or convalescent COVID-19. What was sequenced was peripheral blood. J is TRBJ2-1 and V is TRBV5-1; TRBD1 aligns across 7 bases. The CDR3, as DNA: TGCGCCAGCAGCCGTCAAGGGGGCGGATACAATGAGCAGTTCTTC. It codes for CASSRQGGGYNEQFF.